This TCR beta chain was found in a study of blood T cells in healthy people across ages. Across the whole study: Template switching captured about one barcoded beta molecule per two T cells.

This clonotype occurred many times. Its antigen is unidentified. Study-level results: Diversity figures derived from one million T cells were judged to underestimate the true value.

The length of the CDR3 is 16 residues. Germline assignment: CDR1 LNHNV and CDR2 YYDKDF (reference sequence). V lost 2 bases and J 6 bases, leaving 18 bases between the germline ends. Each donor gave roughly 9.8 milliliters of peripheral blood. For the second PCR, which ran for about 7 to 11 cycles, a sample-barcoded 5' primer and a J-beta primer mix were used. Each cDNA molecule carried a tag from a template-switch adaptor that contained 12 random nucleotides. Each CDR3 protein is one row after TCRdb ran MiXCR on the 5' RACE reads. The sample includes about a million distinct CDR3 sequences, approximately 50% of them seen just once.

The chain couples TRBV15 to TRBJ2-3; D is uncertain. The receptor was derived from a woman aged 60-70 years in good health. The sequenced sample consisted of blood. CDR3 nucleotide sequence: TGTGCCACCAGCAGACCTCGACCCCTTGGTGGGGATACGCAGTATTTT. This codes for CATSRPRPLGGDTQYF.